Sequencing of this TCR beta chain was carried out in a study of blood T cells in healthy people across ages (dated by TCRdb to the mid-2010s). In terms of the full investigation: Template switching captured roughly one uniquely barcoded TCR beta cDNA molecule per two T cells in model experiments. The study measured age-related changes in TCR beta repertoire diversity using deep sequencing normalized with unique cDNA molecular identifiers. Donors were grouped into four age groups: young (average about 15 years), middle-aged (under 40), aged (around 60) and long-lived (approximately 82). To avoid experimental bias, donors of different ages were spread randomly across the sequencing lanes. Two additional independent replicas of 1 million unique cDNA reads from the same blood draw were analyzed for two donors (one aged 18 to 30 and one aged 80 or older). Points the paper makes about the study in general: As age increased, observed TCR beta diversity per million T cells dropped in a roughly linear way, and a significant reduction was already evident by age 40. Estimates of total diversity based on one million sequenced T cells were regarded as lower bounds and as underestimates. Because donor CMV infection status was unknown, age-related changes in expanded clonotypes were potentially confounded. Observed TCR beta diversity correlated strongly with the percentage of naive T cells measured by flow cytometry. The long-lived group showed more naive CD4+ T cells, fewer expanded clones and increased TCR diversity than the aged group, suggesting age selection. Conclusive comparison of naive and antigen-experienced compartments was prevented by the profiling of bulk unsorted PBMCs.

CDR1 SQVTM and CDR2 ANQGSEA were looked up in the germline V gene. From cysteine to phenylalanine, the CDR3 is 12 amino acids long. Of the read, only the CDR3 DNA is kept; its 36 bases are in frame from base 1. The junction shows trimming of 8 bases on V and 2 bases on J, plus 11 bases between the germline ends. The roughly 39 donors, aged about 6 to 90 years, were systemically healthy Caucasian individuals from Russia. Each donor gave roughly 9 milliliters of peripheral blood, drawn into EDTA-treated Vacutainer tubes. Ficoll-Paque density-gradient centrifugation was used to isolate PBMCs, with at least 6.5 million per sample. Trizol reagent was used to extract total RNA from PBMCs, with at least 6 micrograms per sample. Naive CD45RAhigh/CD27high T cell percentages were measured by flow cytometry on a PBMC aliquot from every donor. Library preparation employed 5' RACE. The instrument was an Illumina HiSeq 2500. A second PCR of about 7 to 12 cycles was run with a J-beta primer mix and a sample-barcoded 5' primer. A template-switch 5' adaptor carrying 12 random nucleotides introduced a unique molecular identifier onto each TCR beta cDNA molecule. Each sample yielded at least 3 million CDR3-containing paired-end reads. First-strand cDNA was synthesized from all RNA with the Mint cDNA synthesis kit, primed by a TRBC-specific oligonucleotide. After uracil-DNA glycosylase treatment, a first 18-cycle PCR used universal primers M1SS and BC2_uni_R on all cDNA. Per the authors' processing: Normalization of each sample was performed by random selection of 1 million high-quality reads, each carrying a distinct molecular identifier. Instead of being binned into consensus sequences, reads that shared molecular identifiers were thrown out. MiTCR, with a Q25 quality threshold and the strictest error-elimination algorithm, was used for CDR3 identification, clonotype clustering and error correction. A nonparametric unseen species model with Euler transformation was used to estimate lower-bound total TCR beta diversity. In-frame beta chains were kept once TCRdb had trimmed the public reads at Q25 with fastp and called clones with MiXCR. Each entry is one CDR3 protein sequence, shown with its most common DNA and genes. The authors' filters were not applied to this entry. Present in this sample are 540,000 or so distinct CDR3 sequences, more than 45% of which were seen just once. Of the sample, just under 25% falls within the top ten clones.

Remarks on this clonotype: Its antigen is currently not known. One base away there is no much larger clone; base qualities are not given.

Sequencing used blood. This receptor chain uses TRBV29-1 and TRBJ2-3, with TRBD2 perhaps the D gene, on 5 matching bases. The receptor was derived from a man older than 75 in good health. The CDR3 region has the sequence CSPCRDTDTQYF. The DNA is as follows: TGCAGCCCTTGCCGGGACACAGATACGCAGTATTTT.